This T cell receptor (beta chain) was identified in a study of blood T cells in healthy people across ages (dated by TCRdb to the mid-2010s). Context from the whole study: In model experiments, roughly one uniquely barcoded TCR beta cDNA molecule per two T cells was captured by template switching. To track age-related changes in TCR beta repertoire diversity, the study relied on deep sequencing normalized with unique cDNA molecular identifiers. The donors were split into four age groups: young (average 16 years), middle-aged (about 40), aged (approximately 60) and long-lived (approximately 89). To avoid experimental bias, donors of different ages were distributed randomly across sequencing lanes. Using the same blood draw, the study looked at two additional independent replicas of 1 million unique cDNA reads for two donors, one aged 18 to 30 and the other aged 80 or older.

Donors were 39 systemically healthy Caucasian individuals from Russia aged roughly 6 to 95 years. Each donor gave around 9.9 milliliters of peripheral blood, collected into EDTA-treated Vacutainer tubes. Ficoll-Paque density-gradient centrifugation was used to isolate PBMCs, with at least 6.5 million per sample. Total RNA was extracted from PBMCs with Trizol reagent, with at least 6 micrograms obtained per sample. The percentages of naive CD45RAhigh/CD27high T cells were determined by flow cytometry on a PBMC aliquot from every donor. Points the paper makes about the study in general: Estimates of total diversity based on one million sequenced T cells were considered lower bounds and underestimates. Compared with the aged group, the long-lived group had more naive CD4+ T cells, fewer expanded clones and increased TCR diversity, a pattern suggesting age selection. Because donor CMV infection status was unknown, age-related changes in expanded clonotypes were potentially confounded. The percentage of naive T cells measured by flow cytometry correlated strongly with observed TCR beta diversity. Conclusive comparison of naive and antigen-experienced compartments was prevented by the profiling of bulk unsorted PBMCs. As age increased, observed TCR beta diversity per million T cells dropped in a roughly linear way, and a significant reduction was already evident by age 40.

The CDR3 sequence holds 13 residues, the cysteine and phenylalanine included. Of the read, only the CDR3 DNA is kept; its 39 bases are in frame from base 1. Trimmed from V: 1 base; trimmed from J: 6 bases; junction bases lacking a gene match: 2. The germline V gene (reference sequence) supplies CDR1 DFQATT and CDR2 SNEGSKA. Note on this clonotype: The antigen it binds to is not known. Per-base qualities were not stored, and no clone one base away is much larger.

Libraries were constructed by 5' RACE. A second PCR of roughly 6 to 12 cycles was run with a J-beta primer mix and a sample-barcoded 5' primer. A unique molecular identifier was introduced onto each TCR beta cDNA molecule by a template-switch 5' adaptor carrying 12 random nucleotides. Each sample yielded at least 2.5 million CDR3-containing paired-end reads. First-strand cDNA synthesis was performed from all RNA using the Mint cDNA synthesis kit, with priming by a TRBC-specific oligonucleotide. After uracil-DNA glycosylase treatment, a first 18-cycle PCR used universal primers M1SS and BC2_uni_R on all cDNA. From the authors' description of their analysis: For normalization, 1 million high-quality reads were randomly selected from each sample, with every read carrying a distinct molecular identifier. Instead of being binned into consensus sequences, reads that shared molecular identifiers were thrown out. MiTCR, set to a Q25 quality threshold and the strictest error-elimination algorithm, was used for CDR3 identification, clonotype clustering and error correction. A nonparametric unseen species model with Euler transformation was used to estimate lower-bound total TCR beta diversity. TCRdb's own reprocessing of the public reads used fastp at Q25 and MiXCR and kept productive beta chains. CDR3 protein duplicates are merged, each entry listing the most common genes and DNA. The V and J calls were determined by TCRdb, not by the authors. The sample table holds approximately 2,000,000 distinct CDR3 sequences, of which approximately 40% were seen once. The ten largest clonotypes hold about 23% of the sample.

This sequence uses TRBV20-1 and TRBJ2-7, and 11 junction bases match TRBD1. The source is a human donor in good health. Sequencing was done on a sample of blood. The bases are TGCAGTGCTAGAGGGACAGGGGGCTTCGAGCAGTACTTC. It codes for CSARGTGGFEQYF.